A single sample is the source of the 23 T cell receptor beta chains below, sequenced in a study of cytomegalovirus exposure and HLA in healthy donors. The PCR made use of 60 Vbeta and 13 Jbeta primers. TCRdb keeps only in-frame clones here, not all; method: immunoSEQ multiplex PCR. Of fewer than 200,000 clones listed, around 80% are singletons. Sequenced material: PBMCs. The receptors originated from a man between 18 and 29 years old in good health and CMV-seropositive.

As to this clone: This sample also contains other DNA sequences that code for the same CDR3. V is TRBV10-3 and J is TRBJ1-5; weak D call: TRBD1 (6 bases). The germline V gene encodes CDR1 ENHRY and CDR2 SYGVKD. With 4 bases removed from V and 2 bases from J, the gap between germline ends came to 9 bases. The CDR3 totals 14 residues. As DNA, the CDR3 is TGTGCCATCAGTGGAGCAGGGGGCAATCAGCCCCAGCATTTT. It is translated as CAISGAGGNQPQHF.

The chain couples TRBV4-3 to TRBJ2-3, with a tentative D call TRBD2 (6 bases). From germline, CDR1 is LGHNA and CDR2 YSLEER. CDR3 length: 14 residues. V shed 4 bases and J shed 1 base, with 9 bases lying between them. The CDR3 DNA is TGCGCCAGCAGCCCCGGAGGGGGCACAGATACGCAGTATTTT. This sequence encodes CASSPGGGTDTQYF.

The rearrangement uses TRBV5-1 and TRBJ2-2, with a possible D match to TRBD1 (6 bases). The V end was cut by 0 bases, the J end by 3 bases, with 15 bases between. CDR1 and CDR2 (germline): SGHRS, YFSETQ. The CDR3 covers 17 residues. CDR3 DNA sequence: TGCGCCAGCAGCTTGGACGGGCAGGGGTCAGACACCGGGGAGCTGTTTTTT. Translating gives CASSLDGQGSDTGELFF.

The J gene is TRBJ2-5, the V gene TRBV5-6; D uncertain. The end of the DNA aligns better with TRBJ2-7, so the J call may be wrong. This CDR3 region has 12 residues. Per germline, CDR1 SGHDT and CDR2 YYEEEE. CDR3: CASSFVGGEQYF. The CDR3, as DNA: TGTGCCAGCAGCTTTGTAGGCGGCGAGCAGTACTTC.

The chain joins TRBV30 to TRBJ1-2, with D unclear. With 3 bases removed from V and 0 bases from J, the gap between germline ends came to 8 bases. Per the germline V gene, CDR1 is GTSNPN and CDR2 is SVGIG (reference sequence). The CDR3 spans 13 residues. This CDR3 reads CAWRRRANYGYTF. CDR3 in DNA: TGTGCCTGGAGGAGGCGGGCTAACTATGGCTACACCTTC.

The V gene is TRBV5-6, the J gene TRBJ1-2, with D possibly being TRBD1 (5 bases). The CDR3 runs to 13 residues. V shed 4 bases and J shed 8 bases, with 15 bases lying between them. Germline values: CDR1 SGHDT, CDR2 YYEEEE. This chain's CDR3 is CASSRGGFLGYTF. In DNA form, the CDR3 reads TGTGCCAGCAGCCGGGGGGGGTTCTTGGGCTACACCTTC.

This rearrangement joins TRBV2 to TRBJ2-3; 11 nucleotides match TRBD2. The CDR3 is 18 residues long. Germline assignment: CDR1 SNHLY and CDR2 FYNNEI. Losses at the gene ends were 11 bases for V and 0 bases for J; bases not matched to a gene: 16. As DNA, the CDR3 is TGTGCCGCAAAGGGAACTAGCGGGAGCGTTTTAAGCACAGATACGCAGTATTTT. The encoded protein is CAAKGTSGSVLSTDTQYF. The entire variable domain, with the rest obtained from reference TRBV2 and TRBJ2-3, is as follows: EPEVTQTPSHQVTQMGQEVILRCVPISNHLYFYWYRQILGQKVEFLVSFYNNEISEKSEIFDDQFSVERPDGSNFTLKIRSTKLEDSAMYFCAAKGTSGSVLSTDTQYFGPGTRLTVL.

The sample holds a few counts of this clone. The chain employs TRBV27 and TRBJ2-1; the D gene is possibly TRBD1 (7 bases). Germline assignment: CDR1 MNHEY and CDR2 SMNVEV (reference sequence). This CDR3 spans 17 amino acids. V lost 2 bases, J lost 8 bases, and 22 bases lay in between. The CDR3 region has the DNA TGTGCCAGCAGTTTAAGTTTCGTAACAGGGGACTGGGATGAGCAGTTCTTC. Its translation is CASSLSFVTGDWDEQFF.

The table lists this clone with a few counts. The V and J genes are TRBV7-9 and TRBJ1-2, with 7 bases identical to TRBD1. The length of the CDR3 is 13 residues. Germline-derived CDR1 and CDR2 are SEHNR and FQNEAQ (reference sequence). Losses at the gene ends were 5 bases for V and 4 bases for J; bases not matched to a gene: 4. CDR3 in amino acids: CASSTGQVYGYTF. The CDR3 DNA reads as TGTGCCAGCAGCACTGGACAGGTCTATGGCTACACCTTC.

This chain connects TRBV30 to TRBJ2-5, with 10 bases lining up with TRBD1. J lost 4 bases, V lost 4 bases, and 9 bases had no gene match. The CDR3 covers 15 residues. The germline V gene encodes CDR1 GTSNPN and CDR2 SVGIG (reference sequence). CDR3 sequence (DNA): TGTGCCTGGAAGGTTTCCAGGACAGGGGGAGAGACCCAGTACTTC. Protein product: CAWKVSRTGGETQYF.

In its sample, this clone was seen a few times. At one end, the junction sequence differs from germline, possibly due to a read error. This rearrangement joins TRBV13 to TRBJ1-1; D remains ambiguous. Germline V gene sequence: CDR1 PRHDT, CDR2 FYEKMQ (reference sequence). There are 13 residues in the CDR3. The DNA of the CDR3 is TGTGCCAGCAGCTTACGGATCCTGGATCCGGAGAGCTTT. Residues: CASSLRILDPESF.

V gene TRBV7-9 combines with J gene TRBJ1-2; TRBD1 agrees at 8 bases. Germline-derived CDR1 and CDR2 are SEHNR and FQNEAQ (reference sequence). After removal of 5 bases from V and 6 bases from J, the junction contained 5 bases not matched to a gene. The CDR3 totals 13 residues. The CDR3 DNA reads TGTGCCAGCAGCATCGGACAGGGTGATGGCTACACCTTC. This encodes CASSIGQGDGYTF.

The chain combines TRBV27 with TRBJ2-1, with a tentative D call TRBD2 (5 bases). The germline V and J ends were trimmed by 5 bases and 8 bases, with 13 bases remaining between them. The CDR3 is 13 amino acids. The germline gives CDR1 MNHEY, CDR2 SMNVEV (reference sequence). This chain's CDR3 is CASSLDGGHEQFF. The DNA of the CDR3 is TGTGCCAGCAGTCTGGACGGCGGGCATGAGCAGTTCTTC.

The chain links TRBV9 to TRBJ1-1; the D gene is possibly TRBD1 (5 bases). This CDR3 has 17 amino acids. Germline V gene lookup returns CDR1 SGDLS and CDR2 YYNGEE. V shed 3 bases and J shed 2 bases, with 20 bases lying between them. CDR3 loop: CASSAAAGRGKNTEAFF. Here the CDR3 DNA reads TGTGCCAGCAGCGCCGCGGCAGGCCGGGGGAAAAACACTGAAGCTTTCTTT.

The chain employs TRBV30 and TRBJ2-1; 9 bases are a match to TRBD1. After removal of 1 base from V and 4 bases from J, the junction contained 5 bases not matched to a gene. Germline V gene data show CDR1 as GTSNPN and CDR2 as SVGIG (reference sequence). The CDR3 has 15 amino acids. CDR3 nucleotides: TGTGCCTGGAGTGGTCCGGGACAGGGTTACAATGAGCAGTTCTTC. The encoded protein is CAWSGPGQGYNEQFF.

This clone was detected once. The V call is TRBV7-6, the J call TRBJ1-5; D unresolved. Germline V gene lookup returns CDR1 SGHVS and CDR2 FNYEAQ. The CDR3 loop spans 16 amino acids. Trimming shortened V by 2 bases and J by 7 bases, and 18 bases separated the two germline ends. DNA for the CDR3: TGTGCCAGCAGCTTAAGCCCGGGAGGACCGGACCAGCCCCAGCATTTT. It codes for CASSLSPGGPDQPQHF.

The rearrangement joins TRBV6-5 to TRBJ1-2; D may be TRBD1 (5 bases). V gave up 1 base and J gave up 7 bases, with 7 bases separating them. Germline V gene data show CDR1 as MNHEY and CDR2 as SVGAGI. The CDR3 runs to 12 residues. In DNA form, the CDR3 reads TGTGCCAGCAGTTACTGGAGGGGTGGCTACACCTTC. It encodes CASSYWRGGYTF.

This clone was seen only a few times. The chain's CDR3 is CASSFSSTDTQYF. CDR3 coding DNA: TGTGCCAGCAGCTTTTCGAGCACAGATACGCAGTATTTT. The chain is built from TRBV5-5 and TRBJ2-3, with D uncertain. The V gene's germline CDR1 is SGHKS and CDR2 YYEKEE (reference sequence). The V end lost 2 bases, the J end lost 0 bases, and 4 bases lay between the germline ends. CDR3 length equals 13 residues. Filled out from reference TRBV5-5 and TRBJ2-3, the complete variable domain reads DAGVTQSPTHLIKTRGQQVTLRCSPISGHKSVSWYQQVLGQGPQFIFQYYEKEERGRGNFPDRFSARQFPNYSSELNVNALLLGDSALYLCASSFSSTDTQYFGPGTRLTVL.

The V call is TRBV2, the J call TRBJ1-1, with 7 bases that match TRBD1. Germline CDR1 SNHLY, CDR2 FYNNEI. Trimming removed 4 bases from V and 12 bases from J; junction bases left unmatched: 8. The CDR3 extends over 12 amino acids. The CDR3 nucleotides read TGTGCCAGCAGTGGGACAGGTACCACAACTTTCTTT. Translating it yields CASSGTGTTTFF.

The chain is built from TRBV7-3 and TRBJ2-3, with D possibly being TRBD2 (6 bases). The germline V gene encodes CDR1 SGHTA and CDR2 FQGTGA. The CDR3 loop spans 15 amino acids. V was trimmed by 2 bases and J by 5 bases, leaving 14 bases between them. As DNA, the CDR3 is TGTGCCAGCAGCTTATCCGGAGGGCTGGGAGATACGCAGTATTTT. The encoded protein is CASSLSGGLGDTQYF.

Ten or more counts support this clone. The V call is TRBV2, the J call TRBJ1-2; 7 nucleotides agree with TRBD1. CDR3 length equals 12 residues. Per the germline V gene, CDR1 is SNHLY and CDR2 is FYNNEI. The J segment lost 4 bases and the V segment lost 6 bases, leaving 2 bases of the junction unmatched. CDR3 DNA sequence: TGTGCCAGCAGCGACAGGGCCTATGGCTACACCTTC. The encoded protein is CASSDRAYGYTF.

This chain connects TRBV5-5 to TRBJ1-4; TRBD1 matches at 7 bases. Germline loops: CDR1 SGHKS, CDR2 YYEKEE (reference sequence). Unmatched junction bases numbered 3, after V lost 0 bases and J lost 7 bases. The CDR3 is 14 amino acids. CDR3 bases: TGTGCCAGCAGCTTGGTGACAGGGAGTGAAAAACTGTTTTTT. As protein: CASSLVTGSEKLFF.

This clone occurred once. This chain uses TRBV7-9 with TRBJ2-2, with 14 bases aligning to TRBD2. CDR1 and CDR2 (germline): SEHNR, FQNEAQ (reference sequence). With V trimmed by 5 bases and J by 6 bases, 8 bases remained unmatched. The CDR3 runs 17 residues. The CDR3 here is CASSVGGTSGSPGELFF. In DNA, the CDR3 is TGTGCCAGCAGCGTAGGAGGGACTAGCGGGAGCCCCGGGGAGCTGTTTTTT.